This record concerns one TCR beta chain sequence. Its antigen is unknown. CDR3 length: 15 amino acids. CDR1 and CDR2 from the germline V gene are SGHDT and YYEEEE. V was pared by 4 bases and J by 2 bases, with 5 bases of the junction left unmatched. This sample was included in a study of shared clonotypes between healthy human individuals. Study-wide results and caveats: The represented genetic and exposure-history diversity was limited by the small number of donors. When naive CD4 clonotypes were compared across a handful of donors, about 4.9% were shared. Tissues were not sampled, only blood, and their repertoires likely differ.

Sorted-subset replicate PCRs used 150 to 250 ng of genomic DNA. This amount corresponded to tens of thousands of T cell genomes. Some clones are missing from TCRdb's copy, which holds only in-frame ones; the method was immunoSEQ multiplex PCR. The sample holds about 2 million clones; around 95% are singletons and the top ten take more than 0.1%. Input material: naive CD4+ T cells sorted from blood. Subset indicated: CD45RA+ positively selected. The gene calls are TRBV5-6 and TRBJ2-1; TRBD2 matches 8 bases. The origin of this receptor is a man between 18 and 35 years old in good health. CDR3 residues: CASSRGLGTYNEQFF. DNA of the CDR3: TGTGCCAGCAGCAGGGGACTAGGAACCTACAATGAGCAGTTCTTC.